The clone carrying this TCR beta chain has only a few counts. Antigen: not known. The data stem from a study of T cells after yellow fever vaccination. Study outcomes and limitations: Abundant clonotypes (contaminants from the bulk population) could be present in FACS-sorted repertoires. In post-booster samples, most primary-vaccination clones reappeared (about 96% CD4, 75% to 90% CD8). Only a small proportion of the clonotypes turned up in both the CD4 and the CD8 compartments, likely arising from convergent recombination.

The V gene lost 1 base and the J gene lost 2 bases, with 10 bases spanning the gap. CDR3 length: 15 residues. Germline V gives CDR1 SGHTA, CDR2 FQGNSA. A process of 5'RACE template switching, which added a universal primer site and UMIs, was used to make TCR cDNA. TCRdb recomputed calls from the 5' RACE reads with MiXCR, one row per CDR3 protein. The repertoire holds approximately 580,000 distinct CDR3 sequences, with roughly a sixth as singletons. The sample was PBMCs, taken 5 to 6 days after the first yellow fever vaccination. The sequence derives from a man between 18 and 35 years old who received the YFV17D yellow fever vaccine. The chain uses TRBV7-2 and TRBJ2-3; D is possibly TRBD2 (7 bases). DNA for the CDR3: TGTGCCAGCAGCTTAGATCGGGGGGCCACAGATACGCAGTATTTT. Amino acids: CASSLDRGATDTQYF.